The subject of this entry is one T cell receptor (beta chain). In the source study's methods: Nucleated cell number was recorded as an estimate derived from reference gene primer amplification. TCRdb's table, derived via immunoSEQ multiplex PCR, lists solely in-frame clones and lacks some. The D gene and trimming were derived from the DNA, and the V and J assignments and clone size from that table. The sample consists of roughly 25,000 clones, around 86% of them appearing once. These data originate in a study of blood T cell repertoires in COVID-19. Study overall: T cells, B-cell-depleted T cells, or PBMCs supplied cDNA or gDNA.

V was trimmed by 3 bases and J by 2 bases, leaving 13 bases between them. CDR3 length equals 15 residues. Germline assignment: CDR1 LNHDA and CDR2 SQIVND (reference sequence). This receptor was obtained from a man aged 45-65 years with active COVID-19. The rearrangement uses TRBV19 and TRBJ2-5, with a tentative D call TRBD2 (6 bases). Sequencing input: peripheral blood. CDR3 region: CASSIKWGVQETQYF. CDR3 DNA: TGTGCCAGTAGTATTAAGTGGGGGGTTCAAGAGACCCAGTACTTC.